This entry lists 16 T cell receptor beta chains sequenced from one sample in a study of control samples from healthy donors and cancer patients. This table comes from immunoSEQ multiplex PCR, and its TCRdb copy is limited to in-frame clones, with some not included. The sample holds around 70,000 clones, roughly 90% seen once. The sequenced sample consisted of PBMCs. The receptors shown here come from a woman aged 45-65 years with colorectal cancer.

The chain is built from TRBV7-9 and TRBJ1-1; TRBD1 aligns across 7 bases. CDR1 is SEHNR, CDR2 FQNEAQ, per germline (reference sequence). V lost 5 bases, J lost 5 bases, and 11 bases stayed unmatched. CDR3 length: 15 amino acids. CDR3 sequence reads: CASSPAGTAGTEAFF. The CDR3 DNA reads as TGTGCCAGCAGCCCGGCCGGGACAGCCGGGACTGAAGCTTTCTTT.

CDR3 nucleotides: TGTGCCAGCAGCCCGACAGTGGGGAAGACCCAGTACTTC. Translation gives CASSPTVGKTQYF. The chain is built from TRBV7-9 and TRBJ2-5, with a possible D match to TRBD1 (5 bases). This CDR3 has 13 amino acids. Germline lookup yields CDR1 SEHNR and CDR2 FQNEAQ (reference sequence). Deletions cut 5 bases from V and 6 bases from J, with 13 bases between.

V gene TRBV21-1 combines with J gene TRBJ1-6. TRBV21-1 corresponds to a pseudogene. The CDR3 is 16 residues long. The CDR3 here is CASSKAPEEGSSPLHF. The CDR3, as DNA: TGTGCCAGCAGCAAAGCTCCCGAGGAGGGTAGCTCACCCCTCCACTTT.

The genes are TRBV4-3 and TRBJ1-1, with D uncertain. Germline-derived CDR1 and CDR2 are LGHNA and YSLEER. The CDR3 totals 14 residues. Trimming removed 1 base at V and 2 bases at J, with 8 bases between. CDR3 DNA sequence: TGCGCCAGCAGCCAAGGACTGGGAAACACTGAAGCTTTCTTT. This sequence encodes CASSQGLGNTEAFF.

The chain has TRBV6-5 and TRBJ1-2; the match to TRBD1 covers 10 bases. This CDR3 contains 14 residues. J lost 2 bases, V lost 6 bases, and 3 bases had no gene match. Germline V CDR1 and CDR2: MNHEY, SVGAGI. CDR3 nucleotide sequence: TGTGCCAGCAGCGCGGGACAGGGGAACTATGGCTACACCTTC. Its translation is CASSAGQGNYGYTF.

The V call is TRBV4-3, the J call TRBJ2-1, with 11 nucleotides matching TRBD2. Losses at the gene ends were 1 base for V and 6 bases for J; bases not matched to a gene: 2. The CDR3 extends over 15 amino acids. The germline gives CDR1 LGHNA, CDR2 YSLEER. The CDR3 region is CASSQALAGGNEQFF. CDR3 coding DNA: TGCGCCAGCAGCCAAGCCCTAGCGGGGGGCAATGAGCAGTTCTTC.

In this sample, this clone turned up a few times. The chain employs TRBV27 and TRBJ1-2; D is ambiguous. The germline V gene has CDR1 MNHEY and CDR2 SMNVEV (reference sequence). This CDR3 comprises 13 residues. Deletions cut 3 bases from V and 6 bases from J, with 11 bases between. CDR3 in DNA: TGTGCCAGCAGTTTCACGGGAGCGGATGGCTACACCTTC. As protein: CASSFTGADGYTF.

This clone was seen a single time. The chain employs TRBV7-2 and TRBJ2-3, with D unresolved. V lost 5 bases, J lost 4 bases, and 10 bases lay in between. Germline-derived CDR1 and CDR2 are SGHTA and FQGNSA. This CDR3 region has 13 residues. In DNA form, the CDR3 reads TGTGCCAGCAGCACTCGTCATTCAGATACGCAGTATTTT. Protein: CASSTRHSDTQYF.

The gene calls are TRBV2 and TRBJ1-3, with D possibly TRBD1 on 6 matching bases. Trimming took off 4 bases at V and 2 bases at J, with 15 bases between the two ends. CDR1 and CDR2 (germline): SNHLY, FYNNEI. This CDR3 comprises 16 residues. The chain's CDR3 is CASSGGGRSTGNTIYF. The CDR3 DNA is TGTGCCAGCAGTGGGGGGGGGCGCTCCACTGGAAACACCATATATTTT. Using reference TRBV2 and TRBJ1-3 for the parts outside the CDR3, the full variable domain is EPEVTQTPSHQVTQMGQEVILRCVPISNHLYFYWYRQILGQKVEFLVSFYNNEISEKSEIFDDQFSVERPDGSNFTLKIRSTKLEDSAMYFCASSGGGRSTGNTIYFGEGSWLTVV.

The chain uses TRBV19 and TRBJ2-1; 15 bases are a match to TRBD2. V was pared by 7 bases and J by 1 base, with 5 bases of the junction left unmatched. There are 17 residues in the CDR3. From germline, CDR1 is LNHDA and CDR2 SQIVND (reference sequence). In nucleotides, the CDR3 is TGTGCCAGTAAGAGGACTAGCGGGGGGGCGTCCTACAATGAGCAGTTCTTC. It yields the protein CASKRTSGGASYNEQFF.

The rearrangement links TRBV3-1 (or the pseudogene TRBV3-2) to TRBJ1-2; 7 nucleotides match TRBD1. The CDR3 length is 13 residues. CDR1 and CDR2 (germline): LGHDT, YNNKEL (reference sequence). V shed 5 bases and J 8 bases; nucleotides not matched to a gene: 8. The CDR3 DNA reads as TGTGCCAGCAGCAAGGACAGGTTGGGAGGCTACACCTTC. Protein sequence: CASSKDRLGGYTF.

This chain links TRBV2 with TRBJ1-2; possible D gene TRBD1, 6 bases. The CDR3 is 18 amino acids. CDR1 and CDR2 from the germline V gene are SNHLY and FYNNEI. Trimming shortened V by 0 bases and J by 2 bases, and 19 bases separated the two germline ends. The CDR3 nucleotides are TGTGCCAGCAGTGAAGCCCAAACCTACAGGGCACTGAACTATGGCTACACCTTC. Its translation: CASSEAQTYRALNYGYTF.

The chain has TRBV5-1 and TRBJ2-3, with unresolved D. CDR3 size: 15 residues. Trimming pared 4 bases from V and 0 bases from J, leaving 12 bases between. CDR1 is SGHRS and CDR2 is YFSETQ in the germline V gene. CDR3 nucleotides: TGCGCCAGCAGCCCGGGTGGCACTAGCACAGATACGCAGTATTTT. Protein product: CASSPGGTSTDTQYF.

The chain carries TRBV6-2 or TRBV6-3 and TRBJ1-2; 8 bases line up with TRBD1. The CDR3 is made up of 17 amino acids. Germline CDR1 MNHEY, CDR2 SVGEGT. The V gene end was trimmed by 0 bases and the J gene end by 7 bases; junction bases not matched to a gene: 13. The CDR3 here is CASSYSGRAQGAFGYTF. CDR3 DNA sequence: TGTGCCAGCAGTTACTCGGGAAGAGCGCAGGGGGCGTTTGGCTACACCTTC.

This clone was detected only a few times. The chain carries TRBV4-3 and TRBJ2-3; D gene ambiguous. Per the germline V gene, CDR1 is LGHNA and CDR2 is YSLEER. V was shortened by 0 bases and J by 0 bases, with 7 bases between the two germline ends. The CDR3 covers 15 residues. The CDR3 sequence is CASSQDGFSTDTQYF. The CDR3 nucleotides are TGCGCCAGCAGCCAAGACGGGTTCAGCACAGATACGCAGTATTTT.

CDR3: CASSSGLVTDTQYF. The CDR3 region has the DNA TGTGCCAGCAGCTCGGGACTGGTCACAGATACGCAGTATTTT. V usage is TRBV7-2 and J usage is TRBJ2-3, with D possibly being TRBD2 (6 bases). V lost 4 bases and J 2 bases, leaving 10 bases between the germline ends. The CDR3 is 14 residues long. CDR1 and CDR2 from the germline V gene are SGHTA and FQGNSA.